Below are 20 T cell receptor beta chains sequenced from a single sample in a study of blood T cell repertoires in COVID-19. The protocol was immunoSEQ multiplex PCR, while the TCRdb copy is restricted to in-frame clones and leaves out a portion. The sample gives roughly 290,000 clones, over 75% of which show up once; around 13% is in the top ten. The specimen sequenced was peripheral blood. The origin of the receptors is a woman in her sixties with acute or convalescent COVID-19.

The V call is TRBV5-1, the J call TRBJ1-4; 8 bases are a match to TRBD1. Germline assignment: CDR1 SGHRS and CDR2 YFSETQ. The CDR3 extends over 15 amino acids. J gave up 3 bases and V 1 base, and 2 bases lay outside the gene matches. The CDR3 nucleotides are TGCGCCAGCAGCTTGACACAGGGGGCTAATGAAAAACTGTTTTTT. It specifies CASSLTQGANEKLFF. Full variable domain (rest looked up from reference TRBV5-1 and TRBJ1-4): KAGVTQTPRYLIKTRGQQVTLSCSPISGHRSVSWYQQTPGQGLQFLFEYFSETQRNKGNFPGRFSGRQFSNSRSEMNVSTLELGDSALYLCASSLTQGANEKLFFGSGTQLSVL.

This clone was detected a few times. CDR3 residues: CSVEGQSYEQYF. The CDR3 region has the DNA TGCAGCGTTGAAGGGCAATCCTACGAGCAGTACTTC. The V call is TRBV29-1, the J call TRBJ2-7; D remains ambiguous. The ends were cut back, 1 base at V and 1 base at J, with 5 bases in the middle. In germline, CDR1 is SQVTM, CDR2 ANQGSEA. The CDR3 loop spans 12 amino acids.

The V and J genes are TRBV28 and TRBJ2-2; possibly TRBD2 for D (6 bases). Trimming stripped 1 base from V and 1 base from J, with 16 bases between. Looked up from germline, CDR1 is MDHEN and CDR2 is SYDVKM. This CDR3 has 18 residues. The CDR3 spells CASSLYRGRRGNTGELFF. The CDR3 DNA reads as TGTGCCAGCAGTTTATACCGGGGCCGGAGGGGGAACACCGGGGAGCTGTTTTTT.

CDR3 sequence (DNA): TGTGCCAGCAGGGACTCCTCCTCTGGAAACACCATATATTTT. It specifies CASRDSSSGNTIYF. V and J are TRBV7-3 and TRBJ1-3; D call uncertain. The CDR3 is 14 residues long. Deletions cut 6 bases from V and 0 bases from J, with 9 bases between. CDR1 SGHTA and CDR2 FQGTGA come from the germline V gene. The full variable domain, with the rest looked up from reference TRBV7-3 and TRBJ1-3, is GAGVSQTPSNKVTEKGKYVELRCDPISGHTALYWYRQSLGQGPEFLIYFQGTGAADDSGLPNDRFFAVRPEGSVSTLKIQRTERGDSAVYLCASRDSSSGNTIYFGEGSWLTVV.

This chain links TRBV7-2 with TRBJ1-1; D gene uncertain. The V gene's germline CDR1 is SGHTA and CDR2 FQGNSA. V was cut by 5 bases and J by 9 bases, with 16 bases left in between. The CDR3 is made up of 13 amino acids. The CDR3 region is CASSPSLGTQAFF. CDR3 nucleotides: TGTGCCAGCAGCCCCTCTCTTGGCACCCAAGCTTTCTTT.

This sequence joins TRBV7-2 and TRBJ2-3; TRBD2 matches at 9 bases. CDR1 and CDR2 from the germline V gene are SGHTA and FQGNSA. The CDR3 has 16 residues. J gave up 0 bases and V 1 base, and 2 bases lay outside the gene matches. CDR3 sequence (DNA): TGTGCCAGCAGCTTAGTCGGGACTAGCAGCACAGATACGCAGTATTTT. Protein: CASSLVGTSSTDTQYF.

As regards this clone: The sample contains more than one DNA sequence encoding this CDR3. The chain carries TRBV3-1 (or the pseudogene TRBV3-2) and TRBJ1-6; 7 nucleotides match TRBD1. The germline V gene has CDR1 LGHDT and CDR2 YNNKEL (reference sequence). The CDR3 consists of 14 residues. V lost 4 bases to trimming and J lost 5 bases; unmatched junction nucleotides: 2. The chain's CDR3 is CASSPGTDNSPLHF. CDR3 DNA sequence: TGTGCCAGCAGCCCCGGGACAGATAATTCACCCCTCCACTTT.

The chain couples TRBV7-9 to TRBJ1-1; 11 bases line up with TRBD1. The length of the CDR3 is 14 residues. Germline lookup yields CDR1 SEHNR and CDR2 FQNEAQ (reference sequence). Trimming took 0 bases from V and 10 from J; bases not matched to a gene: 4. Here the CDR3 reads CASSLAGTGGSAFF. CDR3 coding DNA: TGTGCCAGCAGCTTAGCAGGGACAGGGGGATCAGCTTTCTTT.

This clone was counted once. The chain is built from TRBV5-1 and TRBJ2-7; 8 positions agree with TRBD1. V was pared by 9 bases and J by 2 bases, with 10 bases of the junction left unmatched. This CDR3 spans 14 amino acids. Germline CDR1 SGHRS, CDR2 YFSETQ. CDR3 DNA: TGCGCCACCAGGCAGGGGGCCGGGCCCTACGAGCAGTACTTC. This translates into CATRQGAGPYEQYF.

About this clone itself: This same CDR3 is encoded by further DNA sequences in the sample. This rearrangement joins TRBV12-3 or TRBV12-4 to TRBJ2-1, with D uncertain. CDR3 size: 11 residues. Trimming removed 4 bases at V and 6 bases at J, with 4 bases between. The CDR3: CASSSSNEQFF. In DNA, the CDR3 is TGTGCCAGCAGTTCTAGCAATGAGCAGTTCTTC.

The chain recombines TRBV29-1 with TRBJ2-7; 8 nucleotides line up with TRBD1. J gave up 2 bases and V 5 bases, and 5 bases lay outside the gene matches. Germline V lookup: CDR1 SQVTM, CDR2 ANQGSEA. This CDR3 region has 13 residues. CDR3 DNA: TGCAGCGTTTACCGGGACAGGACCTACGAGCAGTACTTC. The encoded protein is CSVYRDRTYEQYF.

This rearrangement joins TRBV10-3 to TRBJ1-3; the D is unclear. Per the germline V gene, CDR1 is ENHRY and CDR2 is SYGVKD. The CDR3 contains 12 residues. V was cut by 8 bases and J by 0 bases, with 5 bases left in between. Here the CDR3 DNA reads TGTGCCATCGAGAGCTCTGGAAACACCATATATTTT. Amino acid sequence: CAIESSGNTIYF.

The chain employs TRBV5-1 and TRBJ1-6; TRBD1 matches at 10 bases. The CDR3 sequence is 16 residues long. Germline lookup yields CDR1 SGHRS and CDR2 YFSETQ. Trimming removed 5 bases from V and 6 bases from J; junction bases left unmatched: 8. The CDR3 nucleotides read TGCGCCAGCAGTTCCACCGGGACAGGGGCTAATTCACCCCTCCACTTT. Encoded protein: CASSSTGTGANSPLHF.

The chain combines TRBV6-5 with TRBJ1-1, with 7 bases lining up with TRBD1. The germline gives CDR1 MNHEY, CDR2 SVGAGI. The CDR3 is made up of 13 amino acids. With V trimmed by 6 bases and J by 5 bases, 6 bases remained unmatched. CDR3 nucleotide sequence: TGTGCCAGCAGCTCCGGGACAGTAACTGAAGCTTTCTTT. Amino acids: CASSSGTVTEAFF.

The chain links TRBV19 to TRBJ1-5, with 7 bases identical to TRBD1. The J segment lost 3 bases and the V segment lost 5 bases, leaving 10 bases of the junction unmatched. The CDR3 has 16 amino acids. In germline, CDR1 is LNHDA, CDR2 SQIVND (reference sequence). The CDR3: CASSPRRTGYNQPQHF. Here the CDR3 DNA reads TGTGCCAGTAGTCCAAGGAGGACAGGTTACAATCAGCCCCAGCATTTT. Drawing the rest from reference TRBV19 and TRBJ1-5, the complete variable domain is DGGITQSPKYLFRKEGQNVTLSCEQNLNHDAMYWYRQDPGQGLRLIYYSQIVNDFQKGDIAEGYSVSREKKESFPLTVTSAQKNPTAFYLCASSPRRTGYNQPQHFGDGTRLSIL.

The rearrangement joins TRBV6-5 to TRBJ1-3; 7 nucleotides align to TRBD1. Germline-derived CDR1 and CDR2 are MNHEY and SVGAGI. The V gene end was trimmed by 4 bases and the J gene end by 2 bases; junction bases not matched to a gene: 5. The CDR3 length is 15 residues. CDR3 DNA: TGTGCCAGCAGTTTTGACAGGGCGGCTGGAAACACCATATATTTT. It codes for CASSFDRAAGNTIYF.

The chain carries TRBV7-9 and TRBJ1-6; TRBD1 matches at 10 bases. V was clipped by 7 bases and J by 7 bases; unmatched bases: 7. Germline CDR1 is SEHNR and CDR2 is FQNEAQ (reference sequence). The CDR3 loop spans 15 amino acids. CDR3 in DNA: TGTGCCAGCACCACCGGACAGGGGGAGAATTCACCCCTCCACTTT. Protein sequence: CASTTGQGENSPLHF. Full variable domain (rest looked up from reference TRBV7-9 and TRBJ1-6): DTGVSQNPRHKITKRGQNVTFRCDPISEHNRLYWYRQTLGQGPEFLTYFQNEAQLEKSRLLSDRFSAERPKGSFSTLEIQRTEQGDSAMYLCASTTGQGENSPLHFGNGTRLTVT.

The chain has TRBV4-3 and TRBJ1-1; 11 nucleotides match TRBD1. Germline CDR1 LGHNA, CDR2 YSLEER. CDR3 length: 18 amino acids. V was clipped by 0 bases and J by 4 bases; unmatched bases: 10. CDR3 region: CASSQDFGTGGYSTEAFF. CDR3 nucleotides: TGCGCCAGCAGCCAAGATTTCGGGACAGGGGGATATAGCACTGAAGCTTTCTTT.

V gene TRBV6-5 combines with J gene TRBJ2-3; tentative D call: TRBD1 (5 bases). The CDR3 consists of 15 residues. Trimming removed 2 bases from V and 2 bases from J, with 11 bases in between. The V gene's germline CDR1 is MNHEY and CDR2 SVGAGI. The CDR3 sequence is CASSYPGFPTDTQYF. CDR3 in DNA: TGTGCCAGCAGTTACCCAGGGTTTCCCACAGATACGCAGTATTTT.

This chain joins TRBV7-2 and TRBJ2-7; TRBD1 agrees at 11 bases. The J segment lost 6 bases and the V segment lost 1 base, leaving 5 bases of the junction unmatched. The CDR3 spans 15 residues. Germline CDR1 reads SGHTA; CDR2 reads FQGNSA. The CDR3 sequence: CASSLGGTGGVEQYF. The CDR3 DNA reads TGTGCCAGCAGCTTAGGGGGGACAGGGGGTGTCGAGCAGTACTTC.